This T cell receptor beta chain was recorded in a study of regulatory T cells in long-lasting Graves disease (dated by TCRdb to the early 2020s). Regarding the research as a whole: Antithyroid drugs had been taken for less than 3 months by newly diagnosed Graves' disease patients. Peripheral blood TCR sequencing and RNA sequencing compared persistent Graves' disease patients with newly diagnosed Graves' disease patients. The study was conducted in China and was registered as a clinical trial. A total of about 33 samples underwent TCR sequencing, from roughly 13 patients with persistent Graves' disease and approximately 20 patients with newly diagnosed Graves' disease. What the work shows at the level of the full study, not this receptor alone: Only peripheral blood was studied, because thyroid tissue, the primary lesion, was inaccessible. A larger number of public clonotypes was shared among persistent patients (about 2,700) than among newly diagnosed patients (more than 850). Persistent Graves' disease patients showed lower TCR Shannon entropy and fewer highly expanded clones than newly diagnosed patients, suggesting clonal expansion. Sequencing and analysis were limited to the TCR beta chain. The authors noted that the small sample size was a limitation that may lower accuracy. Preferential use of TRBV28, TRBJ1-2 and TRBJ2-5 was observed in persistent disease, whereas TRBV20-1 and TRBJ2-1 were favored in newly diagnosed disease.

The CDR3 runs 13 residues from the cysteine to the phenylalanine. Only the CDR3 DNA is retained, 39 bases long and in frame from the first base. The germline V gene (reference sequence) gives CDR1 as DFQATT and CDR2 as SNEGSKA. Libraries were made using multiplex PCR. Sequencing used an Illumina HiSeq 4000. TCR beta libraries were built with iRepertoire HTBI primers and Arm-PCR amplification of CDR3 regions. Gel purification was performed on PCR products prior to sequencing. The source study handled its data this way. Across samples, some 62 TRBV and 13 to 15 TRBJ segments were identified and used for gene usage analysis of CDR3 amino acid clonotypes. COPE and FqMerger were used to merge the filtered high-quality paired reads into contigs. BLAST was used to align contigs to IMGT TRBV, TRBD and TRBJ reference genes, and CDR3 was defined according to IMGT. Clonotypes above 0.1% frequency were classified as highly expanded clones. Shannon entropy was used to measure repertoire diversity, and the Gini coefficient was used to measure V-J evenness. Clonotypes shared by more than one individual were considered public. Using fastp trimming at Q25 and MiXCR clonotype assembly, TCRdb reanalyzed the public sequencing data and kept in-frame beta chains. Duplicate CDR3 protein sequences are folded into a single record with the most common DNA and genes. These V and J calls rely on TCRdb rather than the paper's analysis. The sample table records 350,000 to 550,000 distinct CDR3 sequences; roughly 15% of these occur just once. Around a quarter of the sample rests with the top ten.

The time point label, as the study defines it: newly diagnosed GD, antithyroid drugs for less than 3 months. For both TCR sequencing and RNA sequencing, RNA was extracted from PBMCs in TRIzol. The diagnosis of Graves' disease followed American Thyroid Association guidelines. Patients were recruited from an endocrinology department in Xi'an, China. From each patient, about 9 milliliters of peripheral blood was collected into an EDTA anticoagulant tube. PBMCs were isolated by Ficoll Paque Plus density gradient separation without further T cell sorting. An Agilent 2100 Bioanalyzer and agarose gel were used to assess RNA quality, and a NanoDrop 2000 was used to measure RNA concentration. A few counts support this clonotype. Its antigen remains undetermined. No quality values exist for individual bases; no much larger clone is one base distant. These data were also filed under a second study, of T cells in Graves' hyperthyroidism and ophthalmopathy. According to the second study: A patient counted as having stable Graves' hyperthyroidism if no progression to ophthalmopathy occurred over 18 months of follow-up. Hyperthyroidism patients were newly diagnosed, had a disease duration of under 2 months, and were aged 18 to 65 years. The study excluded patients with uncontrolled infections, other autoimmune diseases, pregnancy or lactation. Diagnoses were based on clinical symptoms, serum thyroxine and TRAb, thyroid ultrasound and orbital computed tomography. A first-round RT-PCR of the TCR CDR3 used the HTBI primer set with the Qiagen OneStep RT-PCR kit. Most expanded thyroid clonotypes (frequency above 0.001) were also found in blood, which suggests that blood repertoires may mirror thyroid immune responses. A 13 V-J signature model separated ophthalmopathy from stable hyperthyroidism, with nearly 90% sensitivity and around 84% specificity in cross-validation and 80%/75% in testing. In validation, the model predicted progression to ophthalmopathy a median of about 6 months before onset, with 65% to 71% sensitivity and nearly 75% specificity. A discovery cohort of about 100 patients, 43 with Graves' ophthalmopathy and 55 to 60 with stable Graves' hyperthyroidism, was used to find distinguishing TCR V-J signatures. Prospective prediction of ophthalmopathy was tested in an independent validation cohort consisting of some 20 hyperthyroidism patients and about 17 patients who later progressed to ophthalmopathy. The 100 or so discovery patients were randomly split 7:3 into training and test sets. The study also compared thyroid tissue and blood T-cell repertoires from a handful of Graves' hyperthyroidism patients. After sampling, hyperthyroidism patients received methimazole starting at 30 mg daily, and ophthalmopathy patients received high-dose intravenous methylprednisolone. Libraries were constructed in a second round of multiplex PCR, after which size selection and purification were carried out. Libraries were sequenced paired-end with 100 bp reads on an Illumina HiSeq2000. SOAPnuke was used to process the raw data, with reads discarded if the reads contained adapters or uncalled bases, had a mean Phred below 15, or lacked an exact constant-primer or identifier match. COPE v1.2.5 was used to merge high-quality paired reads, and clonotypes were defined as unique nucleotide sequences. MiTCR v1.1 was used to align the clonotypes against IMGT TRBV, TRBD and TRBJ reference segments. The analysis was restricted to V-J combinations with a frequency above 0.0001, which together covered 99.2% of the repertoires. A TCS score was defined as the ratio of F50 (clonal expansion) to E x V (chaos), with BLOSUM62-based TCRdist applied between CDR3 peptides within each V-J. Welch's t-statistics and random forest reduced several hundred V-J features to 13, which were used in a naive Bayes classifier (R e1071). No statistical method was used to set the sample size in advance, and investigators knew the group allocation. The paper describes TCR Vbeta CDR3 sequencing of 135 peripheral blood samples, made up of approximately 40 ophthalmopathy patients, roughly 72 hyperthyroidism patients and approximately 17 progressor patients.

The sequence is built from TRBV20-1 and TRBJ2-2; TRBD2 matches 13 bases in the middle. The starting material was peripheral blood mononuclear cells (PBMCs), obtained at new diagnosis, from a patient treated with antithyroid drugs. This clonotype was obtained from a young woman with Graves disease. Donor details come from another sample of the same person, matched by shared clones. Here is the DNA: TGCGGAACTAGCGGGAGGGAAACCGGGGAGCTGTTTTTT. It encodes CGTSGRETGELFF.